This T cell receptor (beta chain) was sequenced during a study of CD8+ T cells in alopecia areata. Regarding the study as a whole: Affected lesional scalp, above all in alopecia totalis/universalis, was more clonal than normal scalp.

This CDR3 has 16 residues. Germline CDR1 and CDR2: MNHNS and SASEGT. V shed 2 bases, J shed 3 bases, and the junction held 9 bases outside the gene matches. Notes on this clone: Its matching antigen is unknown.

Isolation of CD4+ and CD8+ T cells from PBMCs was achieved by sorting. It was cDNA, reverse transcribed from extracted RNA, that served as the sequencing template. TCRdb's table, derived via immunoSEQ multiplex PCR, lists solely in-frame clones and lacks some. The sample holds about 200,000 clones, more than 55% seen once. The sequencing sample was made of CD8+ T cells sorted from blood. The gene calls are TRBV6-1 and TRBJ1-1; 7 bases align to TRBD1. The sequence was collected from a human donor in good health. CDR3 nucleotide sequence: TGTGCCAGCAGTGAATGGGCAGGGGGAGGGCACACTGAAGCTTTCTTT. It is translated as CASSEWAGGGHTEAFF.